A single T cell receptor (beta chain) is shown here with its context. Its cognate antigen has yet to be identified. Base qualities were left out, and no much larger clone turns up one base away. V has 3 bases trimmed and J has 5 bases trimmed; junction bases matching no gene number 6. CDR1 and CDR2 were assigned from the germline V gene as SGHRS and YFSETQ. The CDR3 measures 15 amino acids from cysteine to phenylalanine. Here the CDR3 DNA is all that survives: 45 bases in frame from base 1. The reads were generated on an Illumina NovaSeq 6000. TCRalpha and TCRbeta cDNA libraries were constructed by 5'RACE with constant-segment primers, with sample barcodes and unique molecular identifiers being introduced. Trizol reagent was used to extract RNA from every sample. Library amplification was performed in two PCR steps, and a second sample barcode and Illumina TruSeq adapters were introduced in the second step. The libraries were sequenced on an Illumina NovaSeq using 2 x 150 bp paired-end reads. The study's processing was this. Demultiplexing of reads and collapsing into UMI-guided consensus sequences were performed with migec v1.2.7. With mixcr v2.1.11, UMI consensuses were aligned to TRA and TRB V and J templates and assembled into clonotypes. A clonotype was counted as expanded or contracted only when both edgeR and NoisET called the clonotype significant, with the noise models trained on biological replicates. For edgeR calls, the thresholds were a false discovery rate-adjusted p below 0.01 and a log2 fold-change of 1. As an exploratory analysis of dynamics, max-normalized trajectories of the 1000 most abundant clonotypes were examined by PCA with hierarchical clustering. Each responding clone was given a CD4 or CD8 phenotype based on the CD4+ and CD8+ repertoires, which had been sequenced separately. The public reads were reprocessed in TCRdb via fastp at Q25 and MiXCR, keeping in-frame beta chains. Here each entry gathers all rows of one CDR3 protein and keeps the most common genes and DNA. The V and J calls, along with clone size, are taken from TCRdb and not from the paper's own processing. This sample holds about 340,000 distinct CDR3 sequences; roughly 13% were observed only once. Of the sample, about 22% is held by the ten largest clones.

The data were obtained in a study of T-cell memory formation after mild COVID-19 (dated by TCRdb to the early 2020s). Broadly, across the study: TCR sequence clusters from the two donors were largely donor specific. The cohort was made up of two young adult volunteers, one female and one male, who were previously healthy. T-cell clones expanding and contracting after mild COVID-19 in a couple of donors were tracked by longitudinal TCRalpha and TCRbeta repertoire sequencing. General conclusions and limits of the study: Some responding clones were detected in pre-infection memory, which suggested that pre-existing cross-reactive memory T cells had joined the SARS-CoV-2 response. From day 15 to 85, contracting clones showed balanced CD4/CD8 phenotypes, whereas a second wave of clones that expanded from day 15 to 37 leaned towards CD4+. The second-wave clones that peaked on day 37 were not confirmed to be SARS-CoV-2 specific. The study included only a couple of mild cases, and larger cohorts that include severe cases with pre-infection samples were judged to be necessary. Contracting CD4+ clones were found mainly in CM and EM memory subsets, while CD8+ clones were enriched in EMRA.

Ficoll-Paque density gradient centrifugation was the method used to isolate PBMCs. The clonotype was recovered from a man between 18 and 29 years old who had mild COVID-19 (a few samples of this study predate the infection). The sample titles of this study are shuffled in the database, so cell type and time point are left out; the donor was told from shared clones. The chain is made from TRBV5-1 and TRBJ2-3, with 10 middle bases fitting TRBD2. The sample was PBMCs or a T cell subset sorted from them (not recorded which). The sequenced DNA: TGCGCCAGCAGCTGGGCAGCGGGGGGGCAAGATACGCAGTATTTT. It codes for CASSWAAGGQDTQYF.